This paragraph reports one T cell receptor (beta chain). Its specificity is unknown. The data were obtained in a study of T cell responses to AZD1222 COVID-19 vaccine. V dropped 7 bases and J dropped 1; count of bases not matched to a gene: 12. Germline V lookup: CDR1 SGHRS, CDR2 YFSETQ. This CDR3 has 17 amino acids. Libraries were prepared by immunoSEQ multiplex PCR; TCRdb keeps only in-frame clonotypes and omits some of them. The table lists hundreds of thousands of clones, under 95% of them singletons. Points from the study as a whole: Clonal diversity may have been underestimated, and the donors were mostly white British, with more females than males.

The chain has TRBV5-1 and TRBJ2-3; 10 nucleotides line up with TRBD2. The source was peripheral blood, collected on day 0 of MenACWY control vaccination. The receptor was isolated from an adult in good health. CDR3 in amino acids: CASEAGTLAGGTDTQYF. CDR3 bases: TGCGCCAGCGAGGCAGGGACGCTAGCGGGGGGCACAGATACGCAGTATTTT.